The 20 T cell receptor beta chains in this list originate from one sample, sequenced in a study of regulatory T cells in long-lasting Graves disease. Time point reported: persistent/refractory GD, antithyroid drugs over 5 years with positive TRAb. TCR sequences were obtained from RNA taken from PBMCs. To make TCR beta libraries, researchers used iRepertoire HTBI primers and Arm-PCR of CDR3 regions. TCRdb recomputed calls from the multiplex PCR reads with MiXCR, one row per CDR3 protein. The table lists 300,000 to 400,000 distinct CDR3 sequences, 20% of them singletons, with roughly 27% in the top ten. The sequencing here drew on peripheral blood mononuclear cells (PBMCs), taken when the disease was refractory, from a patient treated with antithyroid drugs. All receptors derive from a female donor with Graves disease.

The chain combines TRBV9 with TRBJ1-2; D unresolved. This CDR3 has 16 amino acids. V lost 0 bases to trimming and J lost 8 bases, with 20 bases between them. Germline V lookup: CDR1 SGDLS, CDR2 YYNGEE. Written as DNA, the CDR3 is TGTGCCAGCAGCGTAGACCCGATGAGGACCGGAGCGGGCTACACCTTC. Translated: CASSVDPMRTGAGYTF.

CDR3 nucleotides: TGTGCCTGGAGGAGGCGGGAGGGAAACACCATATATTTT. As protein: CAWRRREGNTIYF. The chain employs TRBV30 and TRBJ1-3; D gene ambiguous. The CDR3 contains 13 residues. V was shortened by 3 bases and J by 4 bases, with 10 bases between the two germline ends. In germline, CDR1 is GTSNPN, CDR2 SVGIG (reference sequence).

This clonotype has just a few counts. The CDR3 coding sequence is TGTGCCAGCAGCTTAAAAAGAACGGTCTCTGGAAACACCATATATTTT. It specifies CASSLKRTVSGNTIYF. The chain carries TRBV7-8 and TRBJ1-3; no clear D. The CDR3 sequence is 16 residues long. The V end lost 2 bases, the J end lost 0 bases, and 11 bases lay between the germline ends. The germline CDR1 and CDR2 sequences are SGHVS and FQNEAQ.

The sample holds a few counts of this clonotype. The chain carries TRBV4-1 and TRBJ1-2; TRBD1 agrees at 8 bases. Losses at the gene ends were 5 bases for V and 6 bases for J; bases not matched to a gene: 5. The CDR3 totals 13 residues. Germline loops: CDR1 MGHRA, CDR2 YSYEKL. The CDR3 loop is CASSYGQGDGYTF. The CDR3 DNA sequence: TGCGCCAGCAGCTACGGACAGGGCGATGGCTACACCTTC.

Many counts were recorded for this clonotype. CDR3: CASAGYETQYF. The CDR3 DNA reads TGTGCCAGCGCGGGGTATGAGACCCAGTACTTC. This sequence joins TRBV12-3 or TRBV12-4 and TRBJ2-5; TRBD2 might be the D (6 bases). The V gene lost 8 bases and the J gene lost 5 bases, with 9 bases spanning the gap. The CDR3 is 11 amino acids.

This chain links TRBV18 with TRBJ2-7; tentatively, D is TRBD2 (5 bases). The germline gives CDR1 KGHSH, CDR2 LQKENI. The CDR3 contains 18 residues. Trimming left V 0 bases short and J 3 bases short, with 21 bases between. For the CDR3, the DNA is TGTGCCAGCTCACCACCTTTGTTTGACGCTAGCCCGGTCTACGAGCAGTACTTC. Translated: CASSPPLFDASPVYEQYF.

This clonotype was detected ten times or more. The gene calls are TRBV2 and TRBJ1-6; D is ambiguous. Trimming shortened V by 10 bases and J by 6 bases, and 7 bases separated the two germline ends. Germline CDR1 reads SNHLY; CDR2 reads FYNNEI. The CDR3 sequence is 11 residues long. The chain's CDR3 is CATSPNSPLHF. The DNA of the CDR3 is TGTGCCACTTCCCCTAATTCACCCCTCCACTTT.

In its sample, this clonotype was seen many times. The V gene is TRBV5-5, the J gene TRBJ2-5, with TRBD2 matching over 7 bases. With 3 bases clipped from V and 5 bases from J, the junction kept 10 bases outside the gene matches. Per the germline V gene, CDR1 is SGHKS and CDR2 is YYEKEE (reference sequence). The CDR3 spans 15 residues. The CDR3 DNA reads as TGTGCCAGCAGCTCCCAGGCGGGAGCGGTGGAGACCCAGTACTTC. Its translation: CASSSQAGAVETQYF.

This sequence joins TRBV19 and TRBJ1-2, with D perhaps matching TRBD1 (5 bases). The CDR3 contains 14 residues. In germline, CDR1 is LNHDA, CDR2 SQIVND (reference sequence). V was pared by 7 bases and J by 2 bases, with 14 bases between. The CDR3 here is CASIQGTANYGYTF. CDR3 bases: TGTGCCAGTATCCAGGGTACGGCGAACTATGGCTACACCTTC.

There are many counts of this clonotype. The V call is TRBV2, the J call TRBJ1-2, with D tentatively TRBD1 (5 bases). Germline assignment: CDR1 SNHLY and CDR2 FYNNEI. Between the trimmed V and J ends, which lost 2 bases and 8 bases, there was a span of 6 bases. CDR3 length: 11 residues. Written as DNA, the CDR3 is TGTGCCAGCAGTGAAAGGGGCGGCTACACCTTC. This gives the protein CASSERGGYTF.

The rearrangement links TRBV5-5 to TRBJ1-3; D remains unclear. V lost 3 bases to trimming and J lost 0 bases, with 7 bases between them. The CDR3 runs to 14 residues. Germline-derived CDR1 and CDR2 are SGHKS and YYEKEE (reference sequence). The CDR3 reads CASSYDISGNTIYF. DNA of the CDR3: TGTGCCAGCAGCTACGACATCTCTGGAAACACCATATATTTT.

This clonotype has at least ten counts. The chain carries TRBV28 and TRBJ1-6; 11 bases map to TRBD1. Germline V CDR1 and CDR2: MDHEN, SYDVKM. Germline trimming cut 5 bases from V and 10 bases from J; bases unmatched to any gene: 7. This CDR3 is 15 amino acids long. CDR3 sequence (DNA): TGTGCCAGCAGTACGCGGACAGGGGGCCTCTCACCCCTCCACTTT. This translates into CASSTRTGGLSPLHF.

V usage is TRBV6-5 and J usage is TRBJ2-5, with D possibly being TRBD2 (6 bases). This CDR3 contains 14 residues. V lost 2 bases to trimming and J lost 2 bases, with 9 bases between them. The V gene's germline CDR1 is MNHEY and CDR2 SVGAGI. The CDR3 spells CASSYMGTQETQYF. Written as DNA, the CDR3 is TGTGCCAGCAGTTACATGGGGACTCAAGAGACCCAGTACTTC.

This clonotype has just a few counts. The V gene is TRBV15, the J gene TRBJ2-5; D is unresolved. The J call may be in error: the DNA end matches TRBJ2-7 better. Germline assignment: CDR1 LNHNV and CDR2 YYDKDF (reference sequence). There are 15 residues in the CDR3. In DNA, the CDR3 is TGTGCCACCAGCAGAGATCTGGAGCAGCTTCCCGAGCAGTACTTC. It yields the protein CATSRDLEQLPEQYF.

This clonotype was observed many times. The J gene is TRBJ2-2, the V gene TRBV2; D is possibly TRBD1 or TRBD2 (5 bases each). This CDR3 comprises 13 residues. Germline values: CDR1 SNHLY, CDR2 FYNNEI. V lost 7 bases and J lost 2, with 8 bases in between. CDR3 in amino acids: CASNRDNTGELFF. The CDR3 DNA sequence: TGTGCCAGCAACCGGGACAACACCGGGGAGCTGTTTTTT.

This clonotype was seen ten or more times. The genes are TRBV12-3 or TRBV12-4 and TRBJ1-1; D is perhaps TRBD1 (6 bases). V was clipped by 2 bases and J by 7 bases, with 8 bases between them. The CDR3 spans 12 residues. CDR3 nucleotide sequence: TGTGCCAGCAGTTTATGGGGGCTTGAAGCTTTCTTT. Amino acid sequence: CASSLWGLEAFF.

This clonotype was recorded at least ten times. The chain is built from TRBV28 and TRBJ2-2; TRBD1 might be the D (6 bases). The CDR3 runs to 19 residues. Trimming took off 1 base at V and 6 bases at J, with 24 bases between the two ends. Per germline, CDR1 MDHEN and CDR2 SYDVKM. The CDR3 DNA is TGTGCCAGCAGTTTATTGGGCGTTAGGACAGCTAAGGTCCCCGGGGAGCTGTTTTTT. Translating gives CASSLLGVRTAKVPGELFF. The entire variable domain, with the rest obtained from reference TRBV28 and TRBJ2-2, is as follows: DVKVTQSSRYLVKRTGEKVFLECVQDMDHENMFWYRQDPGLGLRLIYFSYDVKMKEKGDIPEGYSVSREKKERFSLILESASTNQTSMYLCASSLLGVRTAKVPGELFFGEGSRLTVL.

The rearrangement uses TRBV18 and TRBJ1-2, with D hard to call. Germline CDR1 reads KGHSH; CDR2 reads LQKENI. This CDR3 spans 14 amino acids. V shed 3 bases and J shed 1 base, with 9 bases lying between them. CDR3 protein: CASSPDQVNYGYTF. The CDR3 DNA follows: TGTGCCAGCTCACCTGATCAGGTTAACTATGGCTACACCTTC.

This clonotype was detected ten times or more. This chain links TRBV6-1 with TRBJ1-2, with D perhaps TRBD1 (5 bases). V lost 5 bases and J 3 bases, leaving 10 bases between the germline ends. The CDR3 sequence is 13 residues long. The germline CDR1 and CDR2 sequences are MNHNS and SASEGT. The CDR3 nucleotides are TGTGCCAGCAGTACCGGGACGTACTATGGCTACACCTTC. It yields the protein CASSTGTYYGYTF.

This clonotype has at least ten counts. The chain couples TRBV6-5 to TRBJ2-7; tentatively, D is TRBD2 (5 bases). This CDR3 comprises 17 residues. Trimming took off 4 bases at V and 0 bases at J, with 19 bases between the two ends. Germline loops: CDR1 MNHEY, CDR2 SVGAGI. DNA for the CDR3: TGTGCCAGCAGTTCCACCGTTGGGTGGGGAGACTCCTACGAGCAGTACTTC. It specifies CASSSTVGWGDSYEQYF.